The entry that follows covers one T cell receptor (beta chain) sequence. What it binds is unknown. The data were obtained in a study of cytomegalovirus exposure and HLA in healthy donors. Study-wide background: Among the 370 or so donors who were genotyped, roughly 86% fell in the genetic ancestry cluster that is associated with self-reported Caucasian donors. Study-level findings and limits: TCR beta sequences reportedly predicted the HLA-A and HLA-B alleles of most subjects accurately. The only immune exposure information that was available was CMV serostatus. Later analysis demonstrated an association between a missense DCLRE1C variant and TCR beta V- and J-gene trimming.

Vbeta (60) and Jbeta (13) primers were used in the PCR. Libraries were prepared by immunoSEQ multiplex PCR; TCRdb keeps only in-frame clonotypes and omits some of them. The sample holds over 150,000 clones; roughly 74% are singletons and the top ten take 2.5% to 3%. The receptor comes from a man aged 18 to 30 in good health and CMV-seronegative. Sequenced: PBMCs.

The CDR3 here is CASSISRGGAGELFF. The CDR3 DNA reads TGTGCCAGTAGTATCAGTCGGGGTGGGGCCGGGGAGCTGTTTTTT. The V call is TRBV19, the J call TRBJ2-2; D is perhaps TRBD2 (5 bases). This CDR3 has 15 residues. Germline V CDR1 and CDR2: LNHDA, SQIVND (reference sequence). V was pared by 3 bases and J by 6 bases, with 14 bases between.